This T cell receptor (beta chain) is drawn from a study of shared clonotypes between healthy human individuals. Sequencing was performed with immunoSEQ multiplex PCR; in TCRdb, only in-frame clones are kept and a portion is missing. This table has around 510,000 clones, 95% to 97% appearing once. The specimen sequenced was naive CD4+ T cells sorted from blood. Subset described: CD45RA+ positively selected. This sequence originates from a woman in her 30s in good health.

In DNA form, the CDR3 reads TGTGCCAGCAGCCTTTGGGAATCAGAGGTTACCTATGGCTACACCTTC. Protein product: CASSLWESEVTYGYTF. The V gene is TRBV2, the J gene TRBJ1-2; unclear D gene. Looked up from germline, CDR1 is SNHLY and CDR2 is FYNNEI. CDR3 length equals 16 residues. The V end lost 6 bases, the J end lost 4 bases, and 21 bases lay between the germline ends. Together with reference TRBV2 and TRBJ1-2, the CDR3 gives the full variable domain: EPEVTQTPSHQVTQMGQEVILRCVPISNHLYFYWYRQILGQKVEFLVSFYNNEISEKSEIFDDQFSVERPDGSNFTLKIRSTKLEDSAMYFCASSLWESEVTYGYTFGSGTRLTVV.